The rows below give T cell receptor beta chains drawn from one sample of a study of T cell changes during pregnancy in multiple sclerosis. Sequenced by immunoSEQ multiplex PCR; TCRdb stores in-frame clones only, minus some. The table lists tens of thousands of clones, approximately 88% of them singletons, with approximately 1% in the top ten. Sequences were derived from peripheral blood, sampled in the first trimester of pregnancy. The receptors stem from a female donor in good health, enrolled as a control in a pregnancy study. CDR3s include the opening cysteine and the closing phenylalanine or tryptophan. D genes are given only for firm matches. The size entry is marked missing in some rows and otherwise reads once, few, many or a size class.

V,size,D,J,DNA,CDR3
TRBV27,NA,NA,TRBJ1-1,TGTGCCAGCAGCTACAGGGCAGGGAGAAATGAAGCTTTCTTT,CASSYRAGRNEAFF
TRBV28,NA,NA,TRBJ1-1,TGTGCCACCCTTACTAACACTGAAGCTTTCTTT,CATLTNTEAFF
TRBV9,NA,NA,TRBJ1-1,TGTGCCAGCAGCCCTTATCGGGGAGAGGACACTGAAGCTTTCTTT,CASSPYRGEDTEAFF
TRBV5-4,NA,NA,TRBJ2-7,TGTGCCAGCAGCTTGCTTGACACGGATTACGAGCAGTACTTC,CASSLLDTDYEQYF
TRBV6-5,NA,TRBD1,TRBJ1-2,TGTGCCAGCAGTTGGGGGACAGGGGGTGGCTACACCTTC,CASSWGTGGGYTF
TRBV5-4,NA,TRBD2,TRBJ2-5,TGTGCCAGCAGCACGACTAGCGGGAGTCGACGAGAGACCCAGTACTTC,CASSTTSGSRRETQYF
TRBV5-1,once,TRBD1,TRBJ2-2,TGCGCCAGCAGCGCGGACAGGGGGCCGGTCGGGGAGCTGTTTTTT,CASSADRGPVGELFF
TRBV6-4,NA,TRBD2,TRBJ2-3,TGTGCCAGCAGTGACGGGGGGGAAAGCACAGATACGCAGTATTTT,CASSDGGESTDTQYF
TRBV28,NA,NA,TRBJ1-1,TGTGCCAGCAGTTTTTATGTCTCGAGGACTTACCAAGCTTTCTTT,CASSFYVSRTYQAFF
TRBV6-1,NA,NA,TRBJ1-3,TGTGCCAGCAGTTGGACAGCAGATAGAAACACCATATATTTT,CASSWTADRNTIYF
TRBV28,NA,NA,TRBJ1-2,TGTGCCAGCAGTCCGCCCGATAGATATGGCTACACCTTC,CASSPPDRYGYTF